Reported below is one T cell receptor (beta chain). How the authors handled the data: Reference gene primer amplification gave nucleated cell count estimates. Data came from immunoSEQ multiplex PCR; TCRdb stores just in-frame clones and leaves some out. V, J and clone size are those of that table, while D and trimming were read from the DNA. The table records around 100,000 clones, about 85% of them present only once. This CDR3 has 15 amino acids. Trimming stripped 6 bases from V and 7 bases from J, with 16 bases between. The V gene's germline CDR1 is SGHAT and CDR2 FQNNGV. This sample is part of a study of blood T cell repertoires in COVID-19. Across the study: Acute and convalescent COVID-19 specimens originated in the United States, Italy and Spain. PBMCs, B-cell-depleted T cells, or T cells provided the cDNA or gDNA that made up the material.

The chain is built from TRBV11-2 and TRBJ1-6, with D possibly matching TRBD1 (6 bases). The TCR sequence derives from a middle-aged man in a cohort sampled during active COVID-19. The sample was peripheral blood. CDR3 protein: CASSPLGGGNSPLHF. CDR3 sequence (DNA): TGTGCCAGCAGTCCTCTTGGGGGCGGGAATTCACCCCTCCACTTT.